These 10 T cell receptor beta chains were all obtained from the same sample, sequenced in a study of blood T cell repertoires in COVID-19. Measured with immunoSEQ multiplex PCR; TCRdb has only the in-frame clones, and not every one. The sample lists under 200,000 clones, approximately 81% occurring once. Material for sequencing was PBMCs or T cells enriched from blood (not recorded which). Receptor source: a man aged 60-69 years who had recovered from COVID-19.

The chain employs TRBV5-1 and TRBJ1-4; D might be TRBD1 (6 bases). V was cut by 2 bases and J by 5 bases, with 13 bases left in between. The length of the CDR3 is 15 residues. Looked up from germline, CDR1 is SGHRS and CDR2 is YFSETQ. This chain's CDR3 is CASSFNGQMNEKLFF. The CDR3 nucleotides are TGCGCCAGCAGCTTCAATGGACAGATGAATGAAAAACTGTTTTTT.

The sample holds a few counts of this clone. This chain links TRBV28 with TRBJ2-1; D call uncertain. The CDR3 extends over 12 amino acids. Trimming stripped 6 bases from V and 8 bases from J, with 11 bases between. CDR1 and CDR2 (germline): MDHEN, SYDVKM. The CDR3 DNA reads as TGTGCCAGCAGGCCTATCGCCGATGAGCAGTTCTTC. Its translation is CASRPIADEQFF. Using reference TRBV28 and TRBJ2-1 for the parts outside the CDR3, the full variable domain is DVKVTQSSRYLVKRTGEKVFLECVQDMDHENMFWYRQDPGLGLRLIYFSYDVKMKEKGDIPEGYSVSREKKERFSLILESASTNQTSMYLCASRPIADEQFFGPGTRLTVL.

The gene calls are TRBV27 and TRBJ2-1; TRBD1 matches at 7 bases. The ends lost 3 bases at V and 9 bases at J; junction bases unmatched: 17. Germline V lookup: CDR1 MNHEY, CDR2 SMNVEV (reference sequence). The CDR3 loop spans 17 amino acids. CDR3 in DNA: TGTGCCAGCAGTTTTCCCCGCCAGGGCAGGGGGTTGGGTGAGCAGTTCTTC. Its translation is CASSFPRQGRGLGEQFF.

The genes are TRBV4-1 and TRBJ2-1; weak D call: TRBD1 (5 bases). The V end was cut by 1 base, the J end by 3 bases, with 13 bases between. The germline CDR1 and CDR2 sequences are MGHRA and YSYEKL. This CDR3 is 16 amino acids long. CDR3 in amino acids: CASSQGTRGSYNEQFF. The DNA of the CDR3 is TGCGCCAGCAGCCAAGGGACAAGGGGAAGCTACAATGAGCAGTTCTTC.

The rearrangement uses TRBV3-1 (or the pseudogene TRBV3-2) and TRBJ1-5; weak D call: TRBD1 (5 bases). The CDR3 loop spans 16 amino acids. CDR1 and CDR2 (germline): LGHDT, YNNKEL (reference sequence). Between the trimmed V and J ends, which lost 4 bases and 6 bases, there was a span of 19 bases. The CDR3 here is CASSPGSGVGSQPQHF. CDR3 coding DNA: TGTGCCAGCAGCCCTGGTTCGGGGGTCGGGAGTCAGCCCCAGCATTTT.

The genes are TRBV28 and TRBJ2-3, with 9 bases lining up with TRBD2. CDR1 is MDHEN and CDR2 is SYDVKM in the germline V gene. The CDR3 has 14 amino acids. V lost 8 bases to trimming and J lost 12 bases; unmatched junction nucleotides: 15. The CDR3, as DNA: TGTGCCAGCCTGGCTAGCGGGGCCCTGGGTTATCAGTATTTT. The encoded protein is CASLASGALGYQYF.

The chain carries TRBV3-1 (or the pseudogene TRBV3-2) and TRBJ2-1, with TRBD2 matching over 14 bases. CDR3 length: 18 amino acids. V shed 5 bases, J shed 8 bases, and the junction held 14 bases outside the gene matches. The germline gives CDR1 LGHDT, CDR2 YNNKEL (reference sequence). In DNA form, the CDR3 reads TGTGCCAGCAGCTCGGGACTAGCGGGAGTGGGGATTAAACATGAGCAGTTCTTC. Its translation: CASSSGLAGVGIKHEQFF.

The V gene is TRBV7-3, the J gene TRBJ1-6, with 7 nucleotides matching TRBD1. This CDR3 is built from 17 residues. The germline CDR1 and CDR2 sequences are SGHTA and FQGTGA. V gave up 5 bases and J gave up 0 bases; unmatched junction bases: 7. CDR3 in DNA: TGTGCCAGCAGCCTGGGACAGTCAAGCTCCTATAATTCACCCCTCCACTTT. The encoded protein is CASSLGQSSSYNSPLHF. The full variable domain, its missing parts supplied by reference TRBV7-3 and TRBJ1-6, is GAGVSQTPSNKVTEKGKYVELRCDPISGHTALYWYRQSLGQGPEFLIYFQGTGAADDSGLPNDRFFAVRPEGSVSTLKIQRTERGDSAVYLCASSLGQSSSYNSPLHFGNGTRLTVT.

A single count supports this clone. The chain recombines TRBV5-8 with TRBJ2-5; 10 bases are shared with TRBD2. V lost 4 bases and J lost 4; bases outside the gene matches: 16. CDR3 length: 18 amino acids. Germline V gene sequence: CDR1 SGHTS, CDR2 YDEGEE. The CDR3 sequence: CASSTGTPGTSAGETQYF. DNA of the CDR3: TGTGCCAGCAGCACAGGGACCCCCGGGACTAGCGCAGGAGAGACCCAGTACTTC.

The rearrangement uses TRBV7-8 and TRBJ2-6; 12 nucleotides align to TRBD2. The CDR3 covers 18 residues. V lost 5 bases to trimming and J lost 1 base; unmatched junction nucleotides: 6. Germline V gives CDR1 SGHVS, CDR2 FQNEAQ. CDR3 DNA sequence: TGTGCCAGCAGCCTAAAACTAGCGGGAGGTTCTGGGGCCAACGTCCTGACTTTC. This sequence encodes CASSLKLAGGSGANVLTF.